Below are 3 T cell receptor beta chains sequenced from a single sample in a study of Ad26.COV2.S vaccination and SARS-CoV-2 variants. TCRdb's copy holds only in-frame clones and misses some; the assay was immunoSEQ multiplex PCR. In the table there are roughly 350,000 clones, about nine tenths of which are singletons. Stated treatment: about 20 received Ad26.COV2.S at low or high dose, single or two shots; five or six received placebo; per-sample allocation not given. The samples were gathered on day 63 after the first injection of vaccine or placebo. The sample here was peripheral blood, taken in a trial of Ad26.COV2.S vaccine versus placebo. The receptors shown here come from a person between 18 and 65 years old who received the Ad26.COV2.S COVID-19 vaccine or a placebo.

The chain employs TRBV7-8 and TRBJ1-1; D is ambiguous. The CDR3 is made up of 14 amino acids. V lost 2 bases and J 7 bases, leaving 14 bases between the germline ends. Germline V gives CDR1 SGHVS, CDR2 FQNEAQ. In DNA form, the CDR3 reads TGTGCCAGCAGCTTAAGAACGGCCTCTGATGAAGCTTTCTTT. It translates to CASSLRTASDEAFF.

The rearrangement links TRBV5-1 to TRBJ1-1; 7 bases align to TRBD1. J lost 1 base, V lost 0 bases, and 9 bases had no gene match. The CDR3 contains 17 residues. Looked up from germline, CDR1 is SGHRS and CDR2 is YFSETQ. CDR3: CASSLAPTGKWNTEAFF. CDR3 DNA: TGCGCCAGCAGCTTGGCCCCGACAGGGAAGTGGAACACTGAAGCTTTCTTT.

This clone was detected a few times. This chain connects TRBV30 to TRBJ1-6; 9 bases line up with TRBD1. The V and J ends lost 0 bases and 12 bases, in that order; junction bases with no gene match: 15. Germline CDR1 and CDR2: GTSNPN and SVGIG (reference sequence). This CDR3 is 17 amino acids long. The CDR3 reads CAWSVRVQGAKLGPLHF. CDR3 nucleotide sequence: TGTGCCTGGAGTGTACGAGTACAGGGGGCAAAATTGGGACCCCTCCACTTT.